The 29 T cell receptor beta chains presented below share a single source sample, sequenced in a study of identical twins. TCRdb reprocessed the 5' RACE reads via MiXCR and lists one record per CDR3 protein. This table has about 1.7 million distinct CDR3 sequences, roughly a third appearing once. The sample consisted of cord blood. The receptors derive from a newborn girl in good health.

The V and J genes are TRBV12-3 or TRBV12-4 and TRBJ1-1; D gene ambiguous. The CDR3 loop spans 15 amino acids. V was shortened by 6 bases and J by 0 bases, with 14 bases between the two germline ends. The CDR3 region has the DNA TGTGCCAGCAGGCCAAAGGTCTTCTTGAACACTGAAGCTTTCTTT. Amino acids: CASRPKVFLNTEAFF.

Remarks on this clonotype: Sequence at one end of the junction differs from germline and may be a read error. The chain couples TRBV3-1 to TRBJ1-5; 7 positions match TRBD1. Germline lookup yields CDR1 LGHDT and CDR2 YNNKEL (reference sequence). There are 16 residues in the CDR3. The DNA of the CDR3 is TGTGCCAGCAGCCAAGATCTGACAGGGTCGGGGCAGCACCAGCATTTT. This sequence encodes CASSQDLTGSGQHQHF. Full variable domain (missing parts from reference TRBV3-1 and TRBJ1-5): DTAVSQTPKYLVTQMGNDKSIKCEQNLGHDTMYWYKQDSKKFLKIMFSYNNKELIINETVPNRFSPKSPDKAHLNLHINSLELGDSAVYFCASSQDLTGSGQHQHFGDGTRLSIL.

This chain uses TRBV4-2 with TRBJ1-1; D is uncertain. This CDR3 region has 13 residues. The V end lost 1 base, the J end lost 5 bases, and 8 bases lay between the germline ends. The V gene's germline CDR1 is LGHNA and CDR2 YNFKEQ. The CDR3 nucleotides read TGTGCCAGCAGCCAAGTTTACGGGACTGAAGCTTTCTTT. Translating gives CASSQVYGTEAFF.

The chain links TRBV27 to TRBJ2-1; 7 nucleotides align to TRBD1. The CDR3 sequence is 15 residues long. Germline V lookup: CDR1 MNHEY, CDR2 SMNVEV (reference sequence). The trim removed 0 bases at V and 8 bases at J, leaving 7 bases unmatched. CDR3 sequence (DNA): TGTGCCAGCAGTTTATCAGGGGGCGGCGTCCATGAGCAGTTCTTC. It encodes CASSLSGGGVHEQFF.

The sample holds a few counts of this clonotype. The CDR3 protein is CASTQGPGELFF. DNA for the CDR3: TGTGCCAGCACCCAGGGTCCCGGGGAGCTGTTTTTT. The V and J genes are TRBV12-3 or TRBV12-4 and TRBJ2-2; D might be TRBD1 (5 bases). V was trimmed by 7 bases and J by 6 bases, leaving 9 bases between them. This CDR3 is 12 amino acids long.

This clonotype was observed a few times. The V call is TRBV30, the J call TRBJ1-2, with unresolved D. Germline CDR1 reads GTSNPN; CDR2 reads SVGIG (reference sequence). V dropped 4 bases and J dropped 4 bases, with 4 bases sitting between them. The CDR3 runs to 10 residues. CDR3 protein: CAWISYGYTF. CDR3 nucleotides: TGTGCCTGGATTTCCTATGGCTACACCTTC.

The chain employs TRBV12-3 or TRBV12-4 and TRBJ1-1; 12 bases agree with TRBD1. This CDR3 is built from 18 residues. J gave up 4 bases and V 1 base, and 10 bases lay outside the gene matches. CDR3 protein: CASSLGDRGLFRTTEAFF. CDR3 in DNA: TGTGCCAGCAGTTTAGGGGACAGGGGGCTTTTTCGAACCACTGAAGCTTTCTTT.

The chain carries TRBV20-1 and TRBJ1-4; maybe TRBD1 (6 bases). The length of the CDR3 is 13 residues. The V end lost 4 bases, the J end lost 4 bases, and 10 bases lay between the germline ends. Germline assignment: CDR1 DFQATT and CDR2 SNEGSKA (reference sequence). In nucleotides, the CDR3 is TGCAGTGCTAAGGGGGGGGTTAATGAAAAACTGTTTTTT. Translated, it gives CSAKGGVNEKLFF.

The V gene is TRBV20-1, the J gene TRBJ2-7; unclear D gene. Germline assignment: CDR1 DFQATT and CDR2 SNEGSKA (reference sequence). The CDR3 totals 10 residues. Trimming cost V 2 bases and J 5 bases, with 4 bases left between them. CDR3 DNA sequence: TGCAGTGCTAGATCGGACGAGCAGTACTTC. Protein product: CSARSDEQYF.

The V gene is TRBV27, the J gene TRBJ1-5; D gene ambiguous. CDR1 is MNHEY and CDR2 is SMNVEV in the germline V gene (reference sequence). The CDR3 is 16 amino acids. V dropped 1 base and J dropped 3 bases, with 13 bases sitting between them. This CDR3 is CASSLYPRTANQPQHF. For the CDR3, the DNA is TGTGCCAGCAGTTTATATCCGAGGACCGCCAATCAGCCCCAGCATTTT.

The chain has TRBV5-1 and TRBJ2-1; TRBD2 aligns across 10 bases. The CDR3 spans 15 residues. V lost 4 bases and J lost 2; bases outside the gene matches: 3. CDR1 SGHRS and CDR2 YFSETQ come from the germline V gene. CDR3 region: CASSTTSGAYNEQFF. In DNA form, the CDR3 reads TGCGCCAGCAGCACAACTAGCGGGGCCTACAATGAGCAGTTCTTC.

The chain combines TRBV20-1 with TRBJ1-2, with TRBD1 matching over 10 bases. Per the germline V gene, CDR1 is DFQATT and CDR2 is SNEGSKA (reference sequence). CDR3 length equals 14 residues. The ends lost 4 bases at V and 6 bases at J; junction bases unmatched: 8. The CDR3 here is CSAMDRGFGNGYTF. CDR3 sequence (DNA): TGCAGTGCTATGGACAGGGGGTTTGGAAATGGCTACACCTTC.

V usage is TRBV20-1 and J usage is TRBJ2-1; 7 positions match TRBD2. The CDR3 is 13 amino acids. V lost 2 bases and J lost 10; bases outside the gene matches: 8. Germline CDR1 DFQATT, CDR2 SNEGSKA (reference sequence). The CDR3 here is CSARSGDYGEQFF. The DNA of the CDR3 is TGCAGTGCTAGATCCGGGGACTACGGGGAGCAGTTCTTC.

The chain has TRBV9 and TRBJ2-3; D unclear. Germline V gene lookup returns CDR1 SGDLS and CDR2 YYNGEE. Between the trimmed V and J ends, which lost 0 bases and 2 bases, there was a span of 7 bases. The CDR3 covers 14 residues. In DNA, the CDR3 is TGTGCCAGCAGCGTAGACACTCCCACAGATACGCAGTATTTT. As protein: CASSVDTPTDTQYF.

This clonotype was detected only a few times. V usage is TRBV4-2 and J usage is TRBJ2-5, with 8 bases that match TRBD2. The V segment lost 0 bases and the J segment 5 bases; nucleotides outside the gene matches: 8. Germline V gives CDR1 LGHNA, CDR2 YNFKEQ. The length of the CDR3 is 16 residues. The CDR3 protein is CASSQDPGTRSETQYF. The CDR3 DNA follows: TGTGCCAGCAGCCAAGATCCCGGGACTAGGAGTGAGACCCAGTACTTC.

This clonotype was counted a few times. Here the CDR3 reads CASSSTDRGSTEAFF. The CDR3 DNA reads as TGTGCCAGCAGCTCTACAGACAGGGGGAGCACTGAAGCTTTCTTT. The V call is TRBV7-9, the J call TRBJ1-1, with 9 bases identical to TRBD1. Germline trimming cut 4 bases from V and 4 bases from J; bases unmatched to any gene: 7. The CDR3 contains 15 residues. Germline V gives CDR1 SEHNR, CDR2 FQNEAQ (reference sequence).

V and J are TRBV19 and TRBJ2-7; D is tentatively TRBD1 or TRBD2 (5 bases each). Germline V gives CDR1 LNHDA, CDR2 SQIVND (reference sequence). This CDR3 is built from 14 residues. V shed 3 bases and J shed 3 bases, with 12 bases lying between them. The CDR3 reads CASSMRGTRYEQYF. CDR3 in DNA: TGTGCCAGTAGTATGAGGGGCACCCGCTACGAGCAGTACTTC.

This clonotype was counted a few times. The chain is built from TRBV24-1 and TRBJ2-3, with D possibly matching TRBD2 (6 bases). The CDR3 extends over 13 amino acids. Germline V gene lookup returns CDR1 KGHDR and CDR2 SFDVKD. V was pared by 8 bases and J by 2 bases, with 10 bases between. Written as DNA, the CDR3 is TGTGCCACCACCGGGAGTCCCACAGATACGCAGTATTTT. It is translated as CATTGSPTDTQYF.

This chain joins TRBV28 and TRBJ1-2; maybe TRBD1 (5 bases). The CDR3 loop spans 16 amino acids. CDR1 MDHEN and CDR2 SYDVKM come from the germline V gene. Trimming took off 4 bases at V and 4 bases at J, with 19 bases between the two ends. CDR3: CASSSSRGAQGYGYTF. CDR3 nucleotides: TGTGCCAGCAGTTCCTCCCGAGGGGCGCAGGGCTATGGCTACACCTTC.

CDR3 region: CASSLAPAFLRVTNEKLFF. The CDR3 DNA reads TGTGCCAGCAGCTTAGCACCAGCCTTCCTTAGGGTAACTAATGAAAAACTGTTTTTT. The chain recombines TRBV5-5 with TRBJ1-4; D gene unclear. The germline gives CDR1 SGHKS, CDR2 YYEKEE (reference sequence). This CDR3 has 19 amino acids. V was pared by 2 bases and J by 1 base, with 21 bases between.

On this clonotype: One base away lies a much larger clone, so this may be a sequencing read error. The rearrangement joins TRBV3-1 to TRBJ2-1; 9 bases are shared with TRBD1. V shed 0 bases and J 10 bases; nucleotides not matched to a gene: 7. The CDR3 extends over 15 amino acids. Germline values: CDR1 LGHDT, CDR2 YNNKEL (reference sequence). This CDR3 reads CASSQEDRGSDEQFF. The CDR3 DNA sequence: TGTGCCAGCAGCCAAGAAGACAGGGGGTCAGACGAGCAGTTCTTC.

V is TRBV28 and J is TRBJ2-7; maybe TRBD2 (5 bases). Germline CDR1 reads MDHEN; CDR2 reads SYDVKM. This CDR3 contains 16 residues. Trimming stripped 4 bases from V and 5 bases from J, with 21 bases between. The CDR3 nucleotides read TGTGCCAGCAGTTGGTTAGGGAGCGTGCCTCTGGACGAGCAGTACTTC. This gives the protein CASSWLGSVPLDEQYF.

This clonotype was found once. This chain connects TRBV28 to TRBJ2-5; 8 bases agree with TRBD1. The J call may not be correct, given that the DNA end is closer to TRBJ2-7. The CDR3 totals 14 residues. Per germline, CDR1 MDHEN and CDR2 SYDVKM. CDR3 nucleotides: TGTGCCAGCAGCCCACTGGGACAGGTTTACGAGCAGTACTTC. Its protein product is CASSPLGQVYEQYF.

The chain recombines TRBV6-2 or TRBV6-3 with TRBJ2-7, with D tentatively TRBD2 (7 bases). Trimming took off 2 bases at V and 2 bases at J, with 16 bases between the two ends. This CDR3 has 16 residues. Germline CDR1 reads MNHEY; CDR2 reads SVGEGT. The CDR3 is CASSYIRGGGTYEQYF. The DNA of the CDR3 is TGTGCCAGCAGTTACATACGCGGGGGCGGTACCTACGAGCAGTACTTC.

This clonotype turned up a few times. The chain joins TRBV29-1 to TRBJ2-7; 7 positions agree with TRBD1. This CDR3 is built from 12 residues. Germline V gene sequence: CDR1 SQVTM, CDR2 ANQGSEA. The V gene end was trimmed by 6 bases and the J gene end by 3 bases; junction bases not matched to a gene: 5. CDR3 protein: CSVGDSLYEQYF. In DNA form, the CDR3 reads TGCAGCGTGGGGGACAGCCTCTACGAGCAGTACTTC.

This sequence joins TRBV4-2 and TRBJ2-4; the D is unclear. With the DNA end fitting TRBJ2-7 better, the J assignment may be wrong. CDR3 length equals 12 residues. Per the germline V gene, CDR1 is LGHNA and CDR2 is YNFKEQ. CDR3 region: CASSQDSFEQYF. Here the CDR3 DNA reads TGTGCCAGCAGCCAAGACAGTTTCGAGCAGTACTTC.

This clonotype was observed a few times. This sequence joins TRBV7-9 and TRBJ2-1; the D gene is possibly TRBD2 (7 bases). The V gene's germline CDR1 is SEHNR and CDR2 FQNEAQ (reference sequence). V lost 3 bases and J 6 bases, leaving 18 bases between the germline ends. This CDR3 is 16 amino acids long. The CDR3 DNA reads TGTGCCAGCAGCTTGGGGGGGCGGAGGTTATTCAATGAGCAGTTCTTC. It specifies CASSLGGRRLFNEQFF.

This clonotype was detected a few times. In DNA, the CDR3 is TGCAGTGCTAGAGGGTCGGGCCCGCCTTACGAGCAGTACTTC. It codes for CSARGSGPPYEQYF. J is TRBJ2-4 and V is TRBV20-1; D gene unclear. Near its end, the DNA agrees better with TRBJ2-7, so the J call may be wrong. The CDR3 spans 14 residues. The germline CDR1 and CDR2 sequences are DFQATT and SNEGSKA (reference sequence).

This clonotype showed up just a few times. The V call is TRBV20-1, the J call TRBJ2-7; 11 nucleotides match TRBD2. CDR3 length equals 16 residues. V lost 4 bases and J lost 3; bases outside the gene matches: 11. The germline gives CDR1 DFQATT, CDR2 SNEGSKA (reference sequence). The CDR3 protein is CSAILWGLADSYEQYF. DNA of the CDR3: TGCAGTGCTATTCTCTGGGGACTAGCGGACAGCTACGAGCAGTACTTC.